The rows below give T cell receptor beta chains drawn from one sample of a study of cytomegalovirus exposure and HLA in healthy donors. Sequencing used immunoSEQ multiplex PCR; TCRdb keeps in-frame clones, though not all of them. Of about 98,000 clones in the sample, 87% are singletons; the top ten hold about 6%. The sample comprised PBMCs. These receptors were collected from a man between 18 and 35 years old in good health and CMV-seropositive. The CDR3 runs from the conserved cysteine through the conserved F or W. The order of the fields is J gene, V gene, D gene, clone size, CDR3 protein, CDR3 DNA. D genes are given only for firm matches. Where a row states a size, it is once, few, many or the class of an expanded clone; other rows omit it.

J: TRBJ2-3; V: TRBV4-3; D: .; size: .; CDR3: CASSQELARVTDTQYF; DNA: TGCGCCAGCAGCCAAGAATTGGCCAGGGTAACAGATACGCAGTATTTT
J: TRBJ2-1; V: TRBV19; D: TRBD2; size: .; CDR3: CASSLRLAGGIDDEQFF; DNA: TGTGCCAGTAGTCTCCGACTAGCGGGAGGGATCGACGATGAGCAGTTCTTC
J: TRBJ2-5; V: TRBV28; D: TRBD1; size: .; CDR3: CASSFGRLLDRAVEETQYF; DNA: TGTGCCAGCAGTTTTGGTCGGCTCCTGGACAGGGCGGTGGAGGAGACCCAGTACTTC
J: TRBJ1-1; V: TRBV7-9; D: .; size: once; CDR3: CASSLQGEAFF; DNA: TGTGCCAGCAGCTTACAGGGTGAAGCTTTCTTT
J: TRBJ1-3; V: TRBV15; D: .; size: .; CDR3: CATSRDRFQGATIYF; DNA: TGTGCCACCAGCAGAGATAGATTCCAGGGCGCCACCATATATTTT
J: TRBJ2-5; V: TRBV5-1; D: TRBD2; size: .; CDR3: CASSSASGRWETQYF; DNA: TGCGCCAGCAGCTCGGCTAGCGGGAGGTGGGAGACCCAGTACTTC
J: TRBJ2-7; V: TRBV15; D: TRBD1; size: .; CDR3: CATSRGTGKTYEQYF; DNA: TGTGCCACCAGCAGAGGGACAGGGAAAACCTACGAGCAGTACTTC
J: TRBJ2-6; V: TRBV4-3; D: .; size: .; CDR3: CASSQILLQRLPSSGANVLTF; DNA: TGCGCCAGCAGCCAGATACTACTCCAGCGGTTACCTTCCTCTGGGGCCAACGTCCTGACTTTC
J: TRBJ1-2; V: TRBV4-1; D: .; size: .; CDR3: CASSQDRVGYTF; DNA: TGCGCCAGCAGCCAAGATCGGGTTGGCTACACCTTC
J: TRBJ2-2; V: TRBV2; D: .; size: .; CDR3: CASSGVSLTGELFF; DNA: TGTGCCAGCAGTGGTGTCTCCCTCACCGGGGAGCTGTTTTTT
J: TRBJ2-5; V: TRBV7-6; D: .; size: .; CDR3: CASSLRQGIQETQYF; DNA: TGTGCCAGCAGCTTAAGGCAGGGGATCCAAGAGACCCAGTACTTC
J: TRBJ2-1; V: TRBV10-3; D: TRBD1; size: .; CDR3: CAISGPGQMHEQFF; DNA: TGTGCCATCAGTGGGCCGGGACAGATGCATGAGCAGTTCTTC
J: TRBJ2-4; V: TRBV29-1; D: .; size: few; CDR3: CSVDVGGFKNIQYF; DNA: TGCAGCGTTGACGTTGGCGGTTTCAAAAACATTCAGTACTTC
J: TRBJ2-5; V: TRBV4-3; D: TRBD2; size: .; CDR3: CASSQLPGRARETQYF; DNA: TGCGCCAGCAGCCAACTTCCCGGGAGGGCCCGGGAGACCCAGTACTTC
J: TRBJ1-1; V: TRBV19; D: .; size: .; CDR3: CASSIRQQIVEAFF; DNA: TGTGCCAGTAGTATTCGACAACAGATCGTTGAAGCTTTCTTT
J: TRBJ1-1; V: TRBV5-1; D: .; size: .; CDR3: CASSPNTQNTEAFF; DNA: TGCGCCAGCAGCCCCAACACCCAAAACACTGAAGCTTTCTTT
J: TRBJ2-7; V: TRBV11-1; D: .; size: .; CDR3: CASGRYSYEQYF; DNA: TGTGCCAGCGGGAGATATAGTTACGAGCAGTACTTC